This record concerns one TCR beta chain sequence. TCRdb's table, derived via immunoSEQ multiplex PCR, lists solely in-frame clones and lacks some. The sample yields some 180,000 clones, over 75% seen once. This specimen belongs to a study of blood T cell repertoires in COVID-19. Study context: Samples came from the United States, Italy and Spain, spanning acute and convalescent COVID-19. T cells, B-cell-depleted T cells, or PBMCs supplied cDNA or gDNA.

The germline gives CDR1 MNHEY, CDR2 SMNVEV (reference sequence). The CDR3 totals 15 residues. V was clipped by 5 bases and J by 5 bases; unmatched bases: 9. This rearrangement joins TRBV27 to TRBJ2-5; TRBD1 aligns across 9 bases. The source material was peripheral blood. The receptor's source is a man aged 50-59 years who had recovered from COVID-19. The chain's CDR3 is CASSARQGERETQYF. DNA for the CDR3: TGTGCCAGCAGTGCCAGACAGGGGGAAAGGGAGACCCAGTACTTC.